A selection of T cell receptor beta chains follows, all from one sample in a study of OX40 agonist ivuxolimab in advanced cancers. TCRdb's table, derived via immunoSEQ multiplex PCR, lists solely in-frame clones and lacks some. The table has some 17,000 clones, approximately 91% seen once. The material was CD4+ or CD8+ T cells sorted from blood, obtained in a trial of the OX40 agonist ivuxolimab. These receptor sequences come from an adult with an advanced solid tumor such as melanoma, head and neck, liver or kidney cancer. Both conserved end residues are part of each CDR3. The D gene is left open where the match is weak. Not all rows give a size; the values are once, few, many and, for expanded clones, a class.

d_call: TRBD2
j_call: TRBJ2-5
clone_size: -
v_call: TRBV7-9
cdr3_aa: CASSIGLAGHQETQYF
cdr3_nt: TGTGCCAGCAGCATTGGACTAGCGGGTCACCAAGAGACCCAGTACTTC

d_call: -
j_call: TRBJ2-7
clone_size: -
v_call: TRBV4-3
cdr3_aa: CASSQGLSAGYEQYF
cdr3_nt: TGCGCCAGCAGCCAGGGTTTGTCGGCTGGCTACGAGCAGTACTTC

d_call: -
j_call: TRBJ2-1
clone_size: -
v_call: TRBV6-5
cdr3_aa: CASRIGRIEGDEQFF
cdr3_nt: TGTGCCAGCAGAATTGGCAGAATCGAGGGGGATGAGCAGTTCTTC

d_call: -
j_call: TRBJ2-3
clone_size: -
v_call: TRBV2
cdr3_aa: CASSEVGADTQYF
cdr3_nt: TGTGCCAGCAGTGAGGTGGGAGCAGATACGCAGTATTTT

d_call: TRBD2
j_call: TRBJ2-7
clone_size: -
v_call: TRBV9
cdr3_aa: CASSPTAGGGSSYEQYF
cdr3_nt: TGTGCCAGCAGCCCAACGGCTGGGGGAGGGAGCTCCTACGAGCAGTACTTC

d_call: -
j_call: TRBJ2-7
clone_size: -
v_call: TRBV7-9
cdr3_aa: CASSSQGYEQHF
cdr3_nt: TGTGCCAGCAGCTCCCAGGGTTACGAGCAGCACTTC

d_call: TRBD1
j_call: TRBJ2-7
clone_size: -
v_call: TRBV19
cdr3_aa: CASSPPGQGAVEQYF
cdr3_nt: TGTGCCAGTAGTCCTCCGGGACAGGGGGCTGTCGAGCAGTACTTC

d_call: -
j_call: TRBJ2-3
clone_size: -
v_call: TRBV15
cdr3_aa: CATSRDFVTQYF
cdr3_nt: TGTGCCACCAGCAGAGATTTCGTCACGCAGTATTTT

d_call: -
j_call: TRBJ2-1
clone_size: -
v_call: TRBV6-5
cdr3_aa: CASKRGDGSYNEQFF
cdr3_nt: TGTGCCAGCAAGAGGGGGGACGGCTCCTACAATGAGCAGTTCTTC

d_call: -
j_call: TRBJ2-7
clone_size: -
v_call: TRBV11-3
cdr3_aa: CASSKSGTDYEQYF
cdr3_nt: TGTGCCAGCAGTAAGTCCGGGACGGACTACGAGCAGTACTTC

d_call: TRBD1
j_call: TRBJ2-7
clone_size: -
v_call: TRBV4-3
cdr3_aa: CASSQTRDRYEQYF
cdr3_nt: TGCGCCAGCAGCCAAACCCGGGACAGGTACGAGCAGTACTTC

d_call: -
j_call: TRBJ1-1
clone_size: -
v_call: TRBV19
cdr3_aa: CASGSRGDTEAFF
cdr3_nt: TGTGCCAGTGGGAGTCGGGGGGACACTGAAGCTTTCTTT

d_call: -
j_call: TRBJ1-2
clone_size: -
v_call: TRBV27
cdr3_aa: CASSLSAGYGYTF
cdr3_nt: TGTGCCAGCAGTTTATCGGCGGGTTATGGCTACACCTTC

d_call: -
j_call: TRBJ2-7
clone_size: -
v_call: TRBV4-3
cdr3_aa: CASSLSPGKGYEQYF
cdr3_nt: TGCGCCAGCAGCCTGTCCCCCGGGAAGGGGTACGAGCAGTACTTC

d_call: -
j_call: TRBJ2-1
clone_size: -
v_call: TRBV9
cdr3_aa: CASSAFGGLNEQFF
cdr3_nt: TGTGCCAGCAGCGCATTTGGGGGGCTCAATGAGCAGTTCTTC

d_call: TRBD2
j_call: TRBJ2-1
clone_size: -
v_call: TRBV4-1
cdr3_aa: CASGLAGVNEQFF
cdr3_nt: TGCGCCAGCGGACTAGCGGGGGTCAATGAGCAGTTCTTC

d_call: TRBD2
j_call: TRBJ2-4
clone_size: -
v_call: TRBV29-1
cdr3_aa: CSVEEEASGGPDIQYF
cdr3_nt: TGCAGCGTTGAAGAGGAGGCTAGCGGAGGTCCTGACATTCAGTACTTC

d_call: -
j_call: TRBJ2-7
clone_size: -
v_call: TRBV29-1
cdr3_aa: CSVEGGGAYEQYF
cdr3_nt: TGCAGCGTAGAAGGTGGAGGAGCCTACGAGCAGTACTTC

d_call: -
j_call: TRBJ1-1
clone_size: once
v_call: TRBV19
cdr3_aa: CASSTGRELVYDYTEAFF
cdr3_nt: TGTGCCAGTAGTACGGGCAGGGAATTAGTTTATGACTACACTGAAGCTTTCTTT

d_call: -
j_call: TRBJ1-1
clone_size: -
v_call: TRBV27
cdr3_aa: CASSALPGGSAEAFF
cdr3_nt: TGTGCCAGCAGTGCCCTGCCGGGGGGATCGGCTGAAGCTTTCTTT

d_call: TRBD2
j_call: TRBJ2-1
clone_size: -
v_call: TRBV5-1
cdr3_aa: CASRPGGSYNEQFF
cdr3_nt: TGCGCCAGCAGACCGGGGGGCTCCTACAATGAGCAGTTCTTC

d_call: -
j_call: TRBJ1-5
clone_size: large
v_call: TRBV4-1
cdr3_aa: CASSQGPKTGHSVPQHF
cdr3_nt: TGCGCCAGCAGCCAAGGCCCCAAGACAGGCCACTCGGTGCCCCAGCATTTT

d_call: -
j_call: TRBJ1-1
clone_size: -
v_call: TRBV7-6
cdr3_aa: CASSSGAEGNMNTEAFF
cdr3_nt: TGTGCCAGCAGCTCCGGGGCCGAGGGGAACATGAACACTGAAGCTTTCTTT

d_call: TRBD1
j_call: TRBJ1-5
clone_size: -
v_call: TRBV19
cdr3_aa: CASRSSGTGLPRNHQPQHF
cdr3_nt: TGTGCCAGTAGATCCTCCGGGACAGGGTTGCCCCGGAACCATCAGCCCCAGCATTTT

d_call: TRBD1
j_call: TRBJ2-7
clone_size: -
v_call: TRBV4-1
cdr3_aa: CASSTDRGSYEQYF
cdr3_nt: TGCGCCAGCAGCACGGACAGGGGCTCCTACGAGCAGTACTTC

d_call: -
j_call: TRBJ1-1
clone_size: many
v_call: TRBV5-6
cdr3_aa: CASRYGGNTEAFF
cdr3_nt: TGTGCCAGCAGGTATGGGGGAAACACTGAAGCTTTCTTT

d_call: TRBD2
j_call: TRBJ2-3
clone_size: -
v_call: TRBV18
cdr3_aa: CASSLAVPRDTQYF
cdr3_nt: TGTGCCAGCTCGCTAGCGGTCCCAAGAGATACGCAGTATTTT